The present entry profiles one T cell receptor beta chain with its context. 60 Vbeta and 13 Jbeta primers were used in PCR. Produced via immunoSEQ multiplex PCR; TCRdb's table is partial and in-frame only. The sample lists 100,000 or so clones, 70% to 85% occurring once. V dropped 2 bases and J dropped 8 bases, with 11 bases sitting between them. The CDR3 runs to 13 residues. Germline V gives CDR1 SGHRS, CDR2 YFSETQ. The sample originates from a study of cytomegalovirus exposure and HLA in healthy donors. This chain links TRBV5-1 with TRBJ2-1, with unresolved D. This clonotype originated in a human donor in good health. Input material: PBMCs. The CDR3 sequence: CASSFSSRDEQFF. The CDR3, as DNA: TGCGCCAGCAGCTTTTCCTCCCGCGATGAGCAGTTCTTC.